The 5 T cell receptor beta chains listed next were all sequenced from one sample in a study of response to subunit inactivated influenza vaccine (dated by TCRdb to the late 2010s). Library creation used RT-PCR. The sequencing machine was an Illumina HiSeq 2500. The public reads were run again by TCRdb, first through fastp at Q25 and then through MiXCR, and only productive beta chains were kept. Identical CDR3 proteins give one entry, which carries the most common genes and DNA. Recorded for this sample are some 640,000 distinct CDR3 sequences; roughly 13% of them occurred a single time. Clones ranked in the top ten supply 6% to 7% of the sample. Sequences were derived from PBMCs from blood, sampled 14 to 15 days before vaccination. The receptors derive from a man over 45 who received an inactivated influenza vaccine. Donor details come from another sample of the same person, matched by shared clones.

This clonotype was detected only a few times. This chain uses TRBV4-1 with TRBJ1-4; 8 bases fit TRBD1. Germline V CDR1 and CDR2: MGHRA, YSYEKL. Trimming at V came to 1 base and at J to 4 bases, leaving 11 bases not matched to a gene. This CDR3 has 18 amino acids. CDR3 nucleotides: TGCGCCAGCAGCCAAGCCTTCTGGCAGGGGGCAAGTAATGAAAAACTGTTTTTT. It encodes CASSQAFWQGASNEKLFF.

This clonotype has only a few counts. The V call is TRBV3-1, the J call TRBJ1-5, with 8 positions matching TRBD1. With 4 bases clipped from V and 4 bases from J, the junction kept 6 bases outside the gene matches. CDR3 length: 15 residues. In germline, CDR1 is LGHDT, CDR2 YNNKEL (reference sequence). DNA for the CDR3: TGTGCCAGCAGCCTAGGACAGGGCCCTAATCAGCCCCAGCATTTT. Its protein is CASSLGQGPNQPQHF. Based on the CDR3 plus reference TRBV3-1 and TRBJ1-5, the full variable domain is DTAVSQTPKYLVTQMGNDKSIKCEQNLGHDTMYWYKQDSKKFLKIMFSYNNKELIINETVPNRFSPKSPDKAHLNLHINSLELGDSAVYFCASSLGQGPNQPQHFGDGTRLSIL.

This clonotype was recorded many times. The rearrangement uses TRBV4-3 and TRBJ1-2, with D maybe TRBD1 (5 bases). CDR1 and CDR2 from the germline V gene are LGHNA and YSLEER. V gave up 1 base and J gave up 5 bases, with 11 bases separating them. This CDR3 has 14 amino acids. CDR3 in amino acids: CASSQVQGFYGYTF. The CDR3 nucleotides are TGCGCCAGCAGCCAAGTGCAGGGCTTTTATGGCTACACCTTC.

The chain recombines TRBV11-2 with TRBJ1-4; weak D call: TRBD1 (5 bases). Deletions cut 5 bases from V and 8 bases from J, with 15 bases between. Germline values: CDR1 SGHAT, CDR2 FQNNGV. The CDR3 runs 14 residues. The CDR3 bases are TGTGCCAGCAGCCCCCAAGGGGTAGGAGAAAAACTGTTTTTT. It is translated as CASSPQGVGEKLFF.

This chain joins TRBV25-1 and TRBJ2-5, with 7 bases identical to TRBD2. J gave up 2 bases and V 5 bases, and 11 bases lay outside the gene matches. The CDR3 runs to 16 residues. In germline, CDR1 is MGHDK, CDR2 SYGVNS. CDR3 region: CASSPLGGASQETQYF. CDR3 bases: TGTGCCAGCAGTCCCCTGGGAGGGGCTTCTCAAGAGACCCAGTACTTC. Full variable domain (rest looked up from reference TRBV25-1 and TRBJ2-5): EADIYQTPRYLVIGTGKKITLECSQTMGHDKMYWYQQDPGMELHLIHYSYGVNSTEKGDLSSESTVSRIRTEHFPLTLESARPSHTSQYLCASSPLGGASQETQYFGPGTRLLVL.